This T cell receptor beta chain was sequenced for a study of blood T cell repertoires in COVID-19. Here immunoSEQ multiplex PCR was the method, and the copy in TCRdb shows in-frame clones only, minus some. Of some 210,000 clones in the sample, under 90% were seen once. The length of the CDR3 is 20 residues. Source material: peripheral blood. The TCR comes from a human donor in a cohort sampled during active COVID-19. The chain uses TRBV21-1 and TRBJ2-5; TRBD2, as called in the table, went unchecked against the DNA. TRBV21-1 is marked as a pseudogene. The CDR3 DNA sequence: TGTGCCAGCAGCAAAATGGGGGGCCAACTAGCGGGGGGCCGCCAAGAGACCCAGTACTTC. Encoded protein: CASSKMGGQLAGGRQETQYF.